These 30 T cell receptor beta chains were sequenced from one sample in a study of low-dose radiotherapy and immunotherapy resistance in tumors. Time point described: before trial treatment. Both TCRalpha and TCRbeta chains were reverse transcribed with V-gene-specific primers. Using a constant-region primer together with a V-primer adapter, TCRs were subjected to approximately 20 PCR cycles of amplification. From the reads, TCRdb called clonotypes with MiXCR, one entry per CDR3 protein. The sample has almost 40,000 distinct CDR3 sequences, 25% to 40% seen once. The material was PBMCs, obtained before treatment. The origin of the receptors is a male donor with gallbladder cancer.

This clonotype was counted many times. The chain carries TRBV2 and TRBJ2-7; D call uncertain. The V gene's germline CDR1 is SNHLY and CDR2 FYNNEI. Trimming took off 6 bases at V and 6 bases at J, with 12 bases between the two ends. The CDR3 spans 12 residues. CDR3 protein: CASRLQDSEQYF. The CDR3 DNA follows: TGTGCCAGCAGACTACAAGATAGCGAGCAGTACTTC.

The chain has TRBV2 and TRBJ2-7; 8 bases fit TRBD1. Germline values: CDR1 SNHLY, CDR2 FYNNEI. The V gene end was trimmed by 6 bases and the J gene end by 4 bases; junction bases not matched to a gene: 8. The CDR3 runs to 14 residues. CDR3 protein: CASRSGTGAYEQYF. The DNA of the CDR3 is TGTGCCAGCAGGTCCGGGACAGGCGCGTACGAGCAGTACTTC.

The chain links TRBV28 to TRBJ2-3; 8 bases fit TRBD2. Germline lookup yields CDR1 MDHEN and CDR2 SYDVKM. The CDR3 runs to 14 residues. Trimming took 6 bases from V and 1 from J; bases not matched to a gene: 3. The CDR3 DNA sequence: TGTGCCAGCAGCACTAGCGGCGGCACAGATACGCAGTATTTT. It encodes CASSTSGGTDTQYF.

This clonotype was detected many times. J is TRBJ2-7 and V is TRBV5-1, with D perhaps TRBD2 (6 bases). There are 15 residues in the CDR3. In germline, CDR1 is SGHRS, CDR2 YFSETQ. V lost 4 bases to trimming and J lost 1 base, with 15 bases between them. The CDR3 spells CASSHPGLASYEQYF. CDR3 DNA sequence: TGCGCCAGCAGCCATCCGGGACTGGCTTCCTACGAGCAGTACTTC.

This clonotype has a single count. V gene TRBV7-9 combines with J gene TRBJ2-1, with TRBD2 identical over 9 bases. V was clipped by 7 bases and J by 0 bases; unmatched bases: 7. Germline V gene data show CDR1 as SEHNR and CDR2 as FQNEAQ (reference sequence). This CDR3 is 16 amino acids long. Written as DNA, the CDR3 is TGTGCCAGCAACCTATATAGCGGGGGCTCCTACAATGAGCAGTTCTTC. This sequence encodes CASNLYSGGSYNEQFF.

This clonotype was seen at least ten times. The rearrangement uses TRBV27 and TRBJ1-5; no clear D. This CDR3 is built from 14 residues. Germline assignment: CDR1 MNHEY and CDR2 SMNVEV (reference sequence). With 0 bases removed from V and 1 base from J, the gap between germline ends came to 4 bases. The DNA for the CDR3 is TGTGCCAGCAGTTTATCGCGGAGCAATCAGCCCCAGCATTTT. Translating it yields CASSLSRSNQPQHF.

On this clonotype itself: The DNA is left out, because the CDR3 cannot be placed on it with certainty; the CDR3 is given as TCRdb lists it. The V call is TRBV4-2, the J call TRBJ1-3. Ends included, the CDR3 has 18 residues. Germline lookup yields CDR1 LGHNA and CDR2 YNFKEQ. This chain's CDR3 is CASSAAYQNTGRNTIYFF.

Comments on this clonotype: A far larger clone is only one base removed, so a read error is likely. The genes are TRBV26 and TRBJ2-7. TRBV26 is reported as a pseudogene. The CDR3 is 15 amino acids. For the CDR3, the DNA is TGTGCCGGCAGTTTAGTACAGCTCCTGACCTACGAGCAGTACTTC. Amino acids: CAGSLVQLLTYEQYF.

A remark on this clonotype: A junction end diverges from the germline sequence, so it may reflect a read error. The V call is TRBV20-1, the J call TRBJ2-1; D is perhaps TRBD1 (6 bases). Per germline, CDR1 DFQATT and CDR2 SNEGSKA (reference sequence). The CDR3 totals 15 residues. Written as DNA, the CDR3 is TGCAGTGCGAGAGGGGGTTCGAGAGCCTACAATGAGCAGTTCTTC. It is translated as CSARGGSRAYNEQFF.

Ten or more counts support this clonotype. The chain employs TRBV27 and TRBJ2-5, with 7 bases that match TRBD1. J was trimmed by 1 base and V by 2 bases; bases with no gene match: 4. The germline gives CDR1 MNHEY, CDR2 SMNVEV (reference sequence). The CDR3 sequence is 15 residues long. The chain's CDR3 is CASSLGAGGQETQYF. In nucleotides, the CDR3 is TGTGCCAGCAGTTTAGGGGCAGGGGGCCAAGAGACCCAGTACTTC.

This clonotype has a handful of counts. This chain uses TRBV12-3 or TRBV12-4 with TRBJ2-1; D unresolved. The CDR3 is 13 amino acids. V was trimmed by 6 bases and J by 13 bases, leaving 19 bases between them. DNA for the CDR3: TGTGCCAGCAGCTTCCCCGGGCCCTACTCTCAGTTCTTC. Translation: CASSFPGPYSQFF.

This clonotype was observed many times. The CDR3 reads CASSRGGGRGETQYF. CDR3 nucleotides: TGTGCCAGCAGTAGGGGGGGCGGGAGGGGTGAGACCCAGTACTTC. The gene calls are TRBV6-6 and TRBJ2-5; 9 nucleotides agree with TRBD2. Looked up from germline, CDR1 is MNHNY and CDR2 is SVGAGI (reference sequence). V gave up 5 bases and J gave up 5 bases; unmatched junction bases: 9. The CDR3 length is 15 residues.

The chain has TRBV7-9 and TRBJ2-7; D not certain. Per the germline V gene, CDR1 is SEHNR and CDR2 is FQNEAQ (reference sequence). The CDR3 is made up of 13 amino acids. The V and J ends lost 5 bases and 0 bases respectively, with 8 bases between them. The CDR3 sequence: CASSPPYSYEQYF. The CDR3 coding sequence is TGTGCCAGCAGCCCACCCTACTCCTACGAGCAGTACTTC. Together with reference TRBV7-9 and TRBJ2-7, the CDR3 gives the full variable domain: DTGVSQNPRHKITKRGQNVTFRCDPISEHNRLYWYRQTLGQGPEFLTYFQNEAQLEKSRLLSDRFSAERPKGSFSTLEIQRTEQGDSAMYLCASSPPYSYEQYFGPGTRLTVT.

This clonotype was recorded many times. The genes are TRBV6-2 or TRBV6-3 and TRBJ2-2; 10 bases match TRBD2. V lost 6 bases and J lost 0; bases outside the gene matches: 4. The CDR3 covers 16 residues. CDR1 is MNHEY and CDR2 is SVGEGT in the germline V gene. CDR3 DNA sequence: TGTGCCAGCAGACCCGGACTAGCGGCGAACACCGGGGAGCTGTTTTTT. Its translation is CASRPGLAANTGELFF.

V gene TRBV2 combines with J gene TRBJ2-3; D is ambiguous. The CDR3 consists of 10 residues. Germline V gene sequence: CDR1 SNHLY, CDR2 FYNNEI. V was cut by 7 bases and J by 6 bases, with 5 bases left in between. CDR3 DNA: TGTGCCAGCAAACTGGATACGCAGTATTTT. This encodes CASKLDTQYF.

Notes on this clonotype: A read error is the likely source, as a far larger clone sits one nucleotide away. The chain joins TRBV12-3 or TRBV12-4 to TRBJ2-2; D possibly corresponds to TRBD2 (5 bases). The CDR3 is made up of 11 amino acids. This CDR3 reads CASRFAGELLF. CDR3 DNA sequence: TGTGCCAGCAGGTTCGCCGGGGAGCTGCTTTTT.

This sequence joins TRBV10-3 and TRBJ2-7, with no clear D. Between the trimmed V and J ends, which lost 0 bases and 5 bases, there was a span of 8 bases. Germline CDR1 is ENHRY and CDR2 is SYGVKD. This CDR3 has 13 amino acids. The CDR3 here is CAISESKKDEQYF. The CDR3 DNA reads as TGTGCCATCAGTGAGTCGAAGAAGGACGAGCAGTACTTC.

This clonotype was counted ten times or more. The chain carries TRBV27 and TRBJ1-5; D is ambiguous. The CDR3 contains 14 residues. CDR1 and CDR2 (germline): MNHEY, SMNVEV (reference sequence). The V end was cut by 8 bases, the J end by 7 bases, with 18 bases between. The CDR3 loop reads CASGQWVGGQPQHF. The CDR3 DNA reads as TGTGCCAGCGGTCAATGGGTTGGAGGACAGCCCCAGCATTTT.

This rearrangement joins TRBV4-2 to TRBJ1-5, with 7 bases matching TRBD1. This CDR3 is built from 15 residues. With V trimmed by 2 bases and J by 1 base, 2 bases remained unmatched. The germline CDR1 and CDR2 sequences are LGHNA and YNFKEQ. CDR3 in DNA: TGTGCCAGCAGCCAACTGACAGGGAGCAATCAGCCCCAGCATTTT. Protein product: CASSQLTGSNQPQHF.

Ten or more counts support this clonotype. This chain connects TRBV6-4 to TRBJ2-3, with TRBD2 identical over 7 bases. The CDR3 is 15 residues long. CDR1 is MRHNA, CDR2 SNTAGT, per germline. V lost 2 bases and J lost 3; bases outside the gene matches: 5. The CDR3 is CASSDRSSGTDTQYF. The CDR3 DNA sequence: TGTGCCAGCAGTGACCGGTCTAGCGGAACAGATACGCAGTATTTT.

Regarding this clonotype: This likely stems from a read error, as it lies one base from a far larger clone. This chain connects TRBV7-9 to TRBJ2-2; tentative D call: TRBD2 (6 bases). The germline CDR1 and CDR2 sequences are SEHNR and FQNEAQ (reference sequence). V gave up 5 bases and J gave up 6 bases, with 13 bases separating them. The CDR3 is 14 amino acids. CDR3 bases: TGTGCCAGCAGCCGGCGGTGGGGGGCCGGGGAGCTGTTTTTT. Its translation is CASSRRWGAGELFF.

This clonotype is medium-sized by share. The rearrangement joins TRBV5-1 to TRBJ2-1, with D possibly being TRBD2 (5 bases). The germline V gene has CDR1 SGHRS and CDR2 YFSETQ. V was shortened by 0 bases and J by 7 bases, with 14 bases between the two germline ends. The CDR3 runs to 15 residues. CDR3 in amino acids: CASSLVGAAINEQFF. CDR3 nucleotide sequence: TGCGCCAGCAGCTTGGTCGGAGCGGCAATTAATGAGCAGTTCTTC.

The chain couples TRBV27 to TRBJ2-2; tentative D call: TRBD1 (7 bases). V was trimmed by 10 bases and J by 8 bases, leaving 20 bases between them. The CDR3 runs to 14 residues. The germline V gene has CDR1 MNHEY and CDR2 SMNVEV (reference sequence). This CDR3 reads CATYVRRGPGELFF. Here the CDR3 DNA reads TGTGCCACCTACGTCAGGAGGGGGCCTGGGGAGCTGTTTTTT.

This clonotype was seen at least ten times. The chain has TRBV12-3 or TRBV12-4 and TRBJ2-1; a possible D gene is TRBD1 (5 bases). Deletions cut 3 bases from V and 7 bases from J, with 13 bases between. The CDR3 is 14 amino acids. Here the CDR3 DNA reads TGTGCCAGCAGTTTCGGGCAGGGTAGGAATGAGCAGTTCTTC. This codes for CASSFGQGRNEQFF.

This clonotype was picked up many times. The chain couples TRBV25-1 to TRBJ2-7; the D gene is possibly TRBD1 (5 bases). Germline CDR1 reads MGHDK; CDR2 reads SYGVNS. The CDR3 runs 14 residues. Trimming cost V 0 bases and J 8 bases, with 14 bases left between them. CDR3 sequence (DNA): TGTGCCAGCAGTGAATATACGCAGGGTAGTCAGCAGTACTTC. Its protein is CASSEYTQGSQQYF.

This clonotype was seen only once. This rearrangement joins TRBV12-3 or TRBV12-4 to TRBJ2-7, with D tentatively TRBD2 (7 bases). V was pared by 8 bases and J by 5 bases, with 16 bases between. This CDR3 contains 13 residues. CDR3 nucleotides: TGTGCCAGCTCCCGCGGGGGCTGGGACGAGCAGTACTTC. Translation gives CASSRGGWDEQYF.

The chain uses TRBV27 and TRBJ1-4; the match to TRBD1 covers 7 bases. CDR1 and CDR2 from the germline V gene are MNHEY and SMNVEV (reference sequence). V lost 5 bases to trimming and J lost 10 bases; unmatched junction nucleotides: 10. The CDR3 extends over 14 amino acids. This CDR3 reads CASSQGGLVGKLFF. CDR3 coding DNA: TGTGCCAGCAGTCAAGGGGGCCTGGTCGGAAAACTGTTTTTT.

This chain connects TRBV5-4 to TRBJ2-3; TRBD2 agrees at 9 bases. Losses at the gene ends were 4 bases for V and 0 bases for J; bases not matched to a gene: 3. Germline V gives CDR1 SGHNT, CDR2 YYREEE (reference sequence). This CDR3 spans 15 amino acids. CDR3 sequence reads: CASSLAGPSTDTQYF. CDR3 DNA sequence: TGTGCCAGCAGCCTAGCGGGGCCTAGCACAGATACGCAGTATTTT. Supplemented by reference TRBV5-4 and TRBJ2-3, the full variable domain reads ETGVTQSPTHLIKTRGQQVTLRCSSQSGHNTVSWYQQALGQGPQFIFQYYREEENGRGNFPPRFSGLQFPNYSSELNVNALELDDSALYLCASSLAGPSTDTQYFGPGTRLTVL.

This chain links TRBV6-2 or TRBV6-3 with TRBJ1-1; no firm D call. V lost 10 bases to trimming and J lost 0 bases, with 12 bases between them. This CDR3 region has 13 residues. Germline CDR1 is MNHEY and CDR2 is SVGEGT. CDR3 bases: TGTGCCACCAACAGAGAAATGAACACTGAAGCTTTCTTT. Its protein product is CATNREMNTEAFF.

This clonotype occurred many times. The chain uses TRBV7-2 and TRBJ1-2; maybe TRBD1 (6 bases). The V gene's germline CDR1 is SGHTA and CDR2 FQGNSA. The CDR3 consists of 13 residues. V dropped 4 bases and J dropped 5 bases, with 11 bases sitting between them. The CDR3 is CASSSRGSYGYTF. The CDR3 DNA reads as TGTGCCAGCAGCTCCAGGGGCAGTTATGGCTACACCTTC.